A selection of T cell receptor beta chains follows, all from one sample in a study of cytomegalovirus exposure and HLA in healthy donors. The table came from immunoSEQ multiplex PCR; TCRdb's copy has only in-frame clones and leaves some out. Altogether some 35,000 clones are present, almost 70% being singletons, with the ten largest covering approximately 7%. The sequenced sample was PBMCs. These receptors all stem from a man aged 25-45 years in good health and CMV-seronegative. The CDR3 runs from the conserved cysteine through the conserved F or W. The order of the fields is clone size, J gene, D gene, V gene, CDR3 DNA, CDR3 protein. D genes are given only for firm matches. Clone sizes are given selectively: once, few, many, or a class where the clone is expanded.

NA TRBJ1-2 TRBD1 TRBV18 TGTGCCAGCTCCCCGGGACAGGGCTATGGCTACACCTTC CASSPGQGYGYTF
NA TRBJ1-4 NA TRBV10-1 TGCGCCAGCAGTGGTGGCCCAGGTAGTAGTGAAAAACTGTTTTTT CASSGGPGSSEKLFF
once TRBJ2-7 NA TRBV19 TGTGCCAGTAGTAGGACAGCTATCTACGAGCAGTACTTC CASSRTAIYEQYF
once TRBJ2-5 NA TRBV5-1 TGCGCCAGCAGCTCGCTCCGGGACAAAAAGTACTTC CASSSLRDKKYF
few TRBJ2-7 NA TRBV2 TGTGCCAGCGGGGAAGGAGGCGAGCAGTACTTC CASGEGGEQYF
NA TRBJ2-1 NA TRBV6-5 TGTGCCAGCAGTTACGGAGTAGTTAGGAATGAGCAGTTCTTC CASSYGVVRNEQFF
NA TRBJ2-4 NA TRBV25-1 TGTGCCAGCAGTGAGATAGGGGCGGCCAAAAACATTCAGTACTTC CASSEIGAAKNIQYF
few TRBJ1-1 NA TRBV7-8 TGTGCCAGCAGCTTAGCCTGGACGGGCCCTCGGGGCACTGAAGCTTTCTTT CASSLAWTGPRGTEAFF
once TRBJ2-1 NA TRBV2 TGTGCCAGCAGTGTTGGCCCAGTGAGAGAGGGATGGGGGGAGTCCATCAATGAGCAGTTCTTC CASSVGPVREGWGESINEQFF
NA TRBJ1-2 NA TRBV19 TGTGCCAGTAGTAACAGGGAGGGCTACACCTTC CASSNREGYTF
few TRBJ2-2 TRBD1 TRBV2 TGTGCCAGCAGGGACAGGTCGGACACCGGGGAGCTGTTTTTT CASRDRSDTGELFF
NA TRBJ1-1 TRBD1 TRBV28 TGTGCCACCCAGCCCCGGACAGGCTGGAACACTGAAGCTTTCTTT CATQPRTGWNTEAFF
NA TRBJ1-5 NA TRBV7-2 TGTGCCAGCAGCTTACAGGGAGGAGATCAGCCCCAGCATTTT CASSLQGGDQPQHF
NA TRBJ1-5 NA TRBV28 TGTGCCAGCAGTTCCCGAGGGAATAGCAATCAGCCCCAGCATTTT CASSSRGNSNQPQHF
NA TRBJ2-1 NA TRBV10-3 TGTGCCATCAGTGAGTCGACTCGGAATGAGCAGTTCTTC CAISESTRNEQFF
NA TRBJ1-1 NA TRBV5-1 TGCGCCAGCAGCTTGGCCTCGGGGAGCACTGAAGCTTTCTTT CASSLASGSTEAFF
NA TRBJ2-2 NA TRBV5-1 TGCGCCAGCAGCGAGAGCGCGAACACCGGGGAGCTGTTTTTT CASSESANTGELFF
NA TRBJ2-3 TRBD2 TRBV2 TGTGCCAGCAGAAAAATGGGGCTAGCGGGACGCACAGATACGCAGTATTTT CASRKMGLAGRTDTQYF
NA TRBJ2-1 NA TRBV5-4 TGTGCCAGCAGCTTGGAGCCGGGAGAACGGCAGTTCTTC CASSLEPGERQFF
few TRBJ1-2 NA TRBV10-2 TGCGCCAGCAGTGAATCGGGAGGGATTGACTATGGCTACACCTTC CASSESGGIDYGYTF
NA TRBJ2-3 NA TRBV7-9 TGTGCCAGCAGCTTTTCGGGGGAAGCAGATACGCAGTATTTT CASSFSGEADTQYF
NA TRBJ1-2 TRBD1 TRBV6-5 TGTGCCAGCAGTCACGGACAGGGCCGTAACTATGGCTACACCTTC CASSHGQGRNYGYTF
NA TRBJ1-5 TRBD1 TRBV28 TGTGCCAGCAGTCTTACCCCAGGGGGCTATCAGCCCCAGCATTTT CASSLTPGGYQPQHF
once TRBJ1-1 NA TRBV29-1 TGCAGCGTTGAAGAGGCCCCGGGGAACACTGAAGCTTTCTTT CSVEEAPGNTEAFF
NA TRBJ2-1 TRBD1 TRBV7-2 TGTGCCAGCAGCGCTCAGGGGGCTCTTCGCAATGAGCAGTTCTTC CASSAQGALRNEQFF
NA TRBJ2-5 NA TRBV4-1 TGCGCCAGCAGCCAAGCATACCAAGAGACCCAGTACTTC CASSQAYQETQYF
NA TRBJ2-1 NA TRBV7-2 TGTGCCAGCAGCTTATTTCCCAATACAGGGTTTCTCAACAATGAGCAGTTCTTC CASSLFPNTGFLNNEQFF
NA TRBJ1-1 NA TRBV5-1 TGCGCCAGCAGCTTGACAGGATTTGACACTGAAGCTTTCTTT CASSLTGFDTEAFF
NA TRBJ1-1 TRBD1 TRBV6-6 TGTGCCAGCAGTTGGACAGGGGGGAAGAACACTGAAGCTTTCTTT CASSWTGGKNTEAFF
NA TRBJ2-5 NA TRBV6-5 TGTGCCAGCAGTGACTTAGCGGAGCAAGAGACCCGGTACTTC CASSDLAEQETRYF
NA TRBJ2-7 TRBD1 TRBV28 TGTGCCAGCAGCTATCCGGGACAGGGCTACGAGCAGTACTTC CASSYPGQGYEQYF
few TRBJ2-2 TRBD1 TRBV10-3 TGTGCCATCAGCAATCGTGGGACAGAATACACCGGGGAGCTGTTTTTT CAISNRGTEYTGELFF
NA TRBJ2-3 NA TRBV7-9 TGTGCCAGCAGCTTCTCCACCCGCGGGCCCACAGATACGCAGTATTTT CASSFSTRGPTDTQYF
few TRBJ1-1 NA TRBV18 TGTGCCAGCTCACCGACACGGAACACTGAAGCTTTCTTT CASSPTRNTEAFF
NA TRBJ2-2 NA TRBV7-8 TGTGCCAGCAGCAGACTGGAGAACACCGGGGAGCTGTTTTTT CASSRLENTGELFF
NA TRBJ2-7 TRBD2 TRBV7-9 TGTGCCAGCAGGCCCGCCAGCGGGAGAACCTACGAGCAGTACTTC CASRPASGRTYEQYF
NA TRBJ2-5 TRBD2 TRBV27 TGTGCCAGCAGACTAGCGGGGTGGCAAGAGACCCAGTACTTC CASRLAGWQETQYF
NA TRBJ1-2 NA TRBV11-1 TGTGCCAGCAGCTTCCGGGAAGAAAATGGCTACACCTTC CASSFREENGYTF
NA TRBJ1-1 NA TRBV9 TGTGCCAGCAGCGTAGAAGCGGGGGGGAAGACTGAAGCTTTCTTT CASSVEAGGKTEAFF
NA TRBJ2-7 NA TRBV4-2 TGTGCCAGCAGCCAGATGACAGGTAGCTCCTACGAGCAGTACTTC CASSQMTGSSYEQYF
few TRBJ2-7 TRBD1 TRBV7-2 TGTGCCAGCAGCGCAGGGACAGGGGATGGGTACGAGCAGTACTTC CASSAGTGDGYEQYF
few TRBJ1-4 NA TRBV6-5 TGTGCCAGCCAACCAAGCGAAAAACTGTTTTTT CASQPSEKLFF